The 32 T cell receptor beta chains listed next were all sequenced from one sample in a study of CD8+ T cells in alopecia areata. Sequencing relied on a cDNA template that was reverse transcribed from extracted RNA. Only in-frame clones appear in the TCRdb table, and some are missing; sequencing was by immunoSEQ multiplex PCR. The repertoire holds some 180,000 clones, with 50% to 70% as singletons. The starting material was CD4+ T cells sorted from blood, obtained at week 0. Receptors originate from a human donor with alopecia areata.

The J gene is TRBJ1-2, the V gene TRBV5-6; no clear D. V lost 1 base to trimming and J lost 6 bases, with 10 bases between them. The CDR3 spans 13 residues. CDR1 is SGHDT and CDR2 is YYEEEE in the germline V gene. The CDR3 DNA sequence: TGTGCCAGCAGCTTGTTTTCCGGGGATGGCTACACCTTC. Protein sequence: CASSLFSGDGYTF.

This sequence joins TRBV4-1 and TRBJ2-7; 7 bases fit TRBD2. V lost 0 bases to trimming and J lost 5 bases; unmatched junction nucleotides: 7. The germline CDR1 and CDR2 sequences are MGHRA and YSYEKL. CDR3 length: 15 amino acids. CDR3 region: CASSQEGRGTDEQYF. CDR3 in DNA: TGCGCCAGCAGCCAAGAAGGGCGGGGGACGGACGAGCAGTACTTC.

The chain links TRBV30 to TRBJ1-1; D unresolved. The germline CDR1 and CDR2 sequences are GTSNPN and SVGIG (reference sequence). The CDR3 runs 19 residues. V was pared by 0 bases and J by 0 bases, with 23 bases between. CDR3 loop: CAWSVLPAYQYPMNTEAFF. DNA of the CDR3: TGTGCCTGGAGTGTACTTCCGGCCTACCAATACCCTATGAACACTGAAGCTTTCTTT.

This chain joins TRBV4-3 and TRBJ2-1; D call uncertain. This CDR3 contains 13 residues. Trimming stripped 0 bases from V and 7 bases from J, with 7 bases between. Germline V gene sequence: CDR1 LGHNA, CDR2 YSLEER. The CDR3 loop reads CASSQDGKNEQFF. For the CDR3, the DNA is TGCGCCAGCAGCCAAGATGGGAAAAATGAGCAGTTCTTC.

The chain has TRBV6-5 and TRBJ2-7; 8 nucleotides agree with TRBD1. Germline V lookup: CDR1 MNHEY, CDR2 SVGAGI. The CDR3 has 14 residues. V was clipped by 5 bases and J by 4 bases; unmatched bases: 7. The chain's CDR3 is CASSKGHRGYEQYF. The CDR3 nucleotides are TGTGCCAGCAGTAAAGGGCACAGGGGGTACGAGCAGTACTTC.

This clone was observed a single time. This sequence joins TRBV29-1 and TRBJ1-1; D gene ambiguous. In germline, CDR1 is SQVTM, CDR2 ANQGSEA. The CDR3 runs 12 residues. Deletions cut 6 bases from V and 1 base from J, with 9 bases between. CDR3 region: CSVGDPNTEAFF. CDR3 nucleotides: TGCAGCGTCGGCGACCCGAACACTGAAGCTTTCTTT.

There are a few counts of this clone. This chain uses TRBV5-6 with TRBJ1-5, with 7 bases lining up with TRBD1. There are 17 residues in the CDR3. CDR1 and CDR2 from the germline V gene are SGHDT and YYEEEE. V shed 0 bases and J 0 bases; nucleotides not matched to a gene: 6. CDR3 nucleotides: TGTGCCAGCAGCTTGGGGCCCTACAGGGGTAGCAATCAGCCCCAGCATTTT. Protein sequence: CASSLGPYRGSNQPQHF.

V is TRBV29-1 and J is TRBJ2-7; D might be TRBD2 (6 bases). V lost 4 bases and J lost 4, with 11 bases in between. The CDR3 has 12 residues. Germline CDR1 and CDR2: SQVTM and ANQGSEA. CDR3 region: CSVGGVGYEQYF. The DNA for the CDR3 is TGCAGCGTTGGCGGGGTAGGGTACGAGCAGTACTTC.

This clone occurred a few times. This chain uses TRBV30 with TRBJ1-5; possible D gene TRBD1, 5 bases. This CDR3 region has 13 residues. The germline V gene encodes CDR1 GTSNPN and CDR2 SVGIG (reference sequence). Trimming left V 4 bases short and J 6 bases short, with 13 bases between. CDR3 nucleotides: TGTGCCTGGAACCTAGGGGTCGGTCAGCCCCAGCATTTT. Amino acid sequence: CAWNLGVGQPQHF.

In DNA, the CDR3 is TGCAGCGTTGAGTCTGGGCGGAATGAGCAGTTCTTC. Translating it yields CSVESGRNEQFF. The gene calls are TRBV29-1 and TRBJ2-1; the D is unclear. V lost 3 bases and J lost 7, with 10 bases in between. This CDR3 is built from 12 residues. Germline CDR1 SQVTM, CDR2 ANQGSEA.

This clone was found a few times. The CDR3 loop reads CARQGLGGYTF. CDR3 nucleotide sequence: TGTGCCCGACAGGGCCTCGGTGGCTACACCTTC. The V call is TRBV30, the J call TRBJ1-2; 7 bases are shared with TRBD1. The length of the CDR3 is 11 residues. Germline assignment: CDR1 GTSNPN and CDR2 SVGIG (reference sequence). The V segment lost 8 bases and the J segment 7 bases; nucleotides outside the gene matches: 7.

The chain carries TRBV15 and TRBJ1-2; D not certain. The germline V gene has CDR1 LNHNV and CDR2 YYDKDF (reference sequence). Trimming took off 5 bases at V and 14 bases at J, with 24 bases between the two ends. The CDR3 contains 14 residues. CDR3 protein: CATSLIRTAGSGTF. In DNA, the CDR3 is TGTGCCACCAGCCTCATCCGGACCGCGGGCTCGGGGACCTTC.

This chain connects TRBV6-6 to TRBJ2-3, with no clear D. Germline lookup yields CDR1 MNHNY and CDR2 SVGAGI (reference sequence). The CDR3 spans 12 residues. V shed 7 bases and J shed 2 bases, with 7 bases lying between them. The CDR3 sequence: CASTRFTDTQYF. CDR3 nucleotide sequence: TGTGCCAGCACGCGGTTCACAGATACGCAGTATTTT.

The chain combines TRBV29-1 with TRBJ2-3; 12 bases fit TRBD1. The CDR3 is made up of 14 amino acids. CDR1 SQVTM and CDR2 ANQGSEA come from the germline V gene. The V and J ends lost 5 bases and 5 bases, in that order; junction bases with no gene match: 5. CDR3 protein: CSVPGQGARDTQYF. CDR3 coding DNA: TGCAGCGTTCCGGGACAGGGGGCAAGAGATACGCAGTATTTT.

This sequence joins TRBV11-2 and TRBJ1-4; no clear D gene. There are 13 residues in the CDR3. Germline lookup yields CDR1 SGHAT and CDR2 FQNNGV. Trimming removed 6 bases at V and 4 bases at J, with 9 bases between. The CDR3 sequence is CASRSSLNEKLFF. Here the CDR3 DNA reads TGTGCCAGCAGGTCCAGCCTTAATGAAAAACTGTTTTTT.

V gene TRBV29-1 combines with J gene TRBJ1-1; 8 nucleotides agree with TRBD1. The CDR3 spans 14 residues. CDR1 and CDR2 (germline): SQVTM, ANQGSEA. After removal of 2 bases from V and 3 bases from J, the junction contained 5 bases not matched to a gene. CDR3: CSVERTGRDTEAFF. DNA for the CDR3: TGCAGCGTTGAAAGGACAGGGCGGGACACTGAAGCTTTCTTT. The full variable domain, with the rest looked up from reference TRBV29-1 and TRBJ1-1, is SAVISQKPSRDICQRGTSLTIQCQVDSQVTMMFWYRQQPGQSLTLIATANQGSEATYESGFVIDKFPISRPNLTFSTLTVSNMSPEDSSIYLCSVERTGRDTEAFFGQGTRLTVV.

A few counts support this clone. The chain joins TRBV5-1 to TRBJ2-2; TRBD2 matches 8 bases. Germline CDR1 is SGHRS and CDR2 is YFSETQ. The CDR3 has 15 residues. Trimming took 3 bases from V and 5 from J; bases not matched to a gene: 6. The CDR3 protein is CASSSGGAGTGELFF. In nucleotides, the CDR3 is TGCGCCAGCAGCTCCGGGGGGGCCGGAACCGGGGAGCTGTTTTTT.

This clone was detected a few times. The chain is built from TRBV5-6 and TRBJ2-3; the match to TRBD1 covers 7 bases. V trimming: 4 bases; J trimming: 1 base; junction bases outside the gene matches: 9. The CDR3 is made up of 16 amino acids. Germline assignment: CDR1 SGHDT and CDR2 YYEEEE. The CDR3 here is CASSPSTGVRTDTQYF. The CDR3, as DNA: TGTGCCAGCAGCCCATCTACAGGGGTGCGCACAGATACGCAGTATTTT.

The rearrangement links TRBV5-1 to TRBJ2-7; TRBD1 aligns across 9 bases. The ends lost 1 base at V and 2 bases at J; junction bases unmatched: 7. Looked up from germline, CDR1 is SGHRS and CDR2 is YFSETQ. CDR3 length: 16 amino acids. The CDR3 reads CASSLPGQGNPYEQYF. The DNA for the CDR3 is TGCGCCAGCAGCTTGCCGGGACAGGGAAATCCCTACGAGCAGTACTTC.

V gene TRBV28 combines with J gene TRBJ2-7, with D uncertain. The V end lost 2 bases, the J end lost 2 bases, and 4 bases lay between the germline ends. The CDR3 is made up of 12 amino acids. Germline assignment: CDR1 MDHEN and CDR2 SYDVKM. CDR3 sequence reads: CASSLPPYEQYF. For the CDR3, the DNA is TGTGCCAGCAGTTTACCCCCCTACGAGCAGTACTTC.

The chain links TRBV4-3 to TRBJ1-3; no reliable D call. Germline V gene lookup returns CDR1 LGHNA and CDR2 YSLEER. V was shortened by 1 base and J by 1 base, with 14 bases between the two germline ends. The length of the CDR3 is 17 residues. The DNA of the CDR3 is TGCGCCAGCAGCCAAGCCCCTTACGGGGAGTCTGGAAACACCATATATTTT. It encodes CASSQAPYGESGNTIYF.

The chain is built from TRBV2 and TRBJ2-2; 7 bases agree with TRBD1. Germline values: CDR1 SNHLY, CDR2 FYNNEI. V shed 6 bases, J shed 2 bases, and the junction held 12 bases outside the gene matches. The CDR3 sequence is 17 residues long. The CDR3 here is CASRGLTGTGNTGELFF. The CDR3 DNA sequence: TGTGCCAGCAGAGGGCTGACAGGGACGGGAAACACCGGGGAGCTGTTTTTT. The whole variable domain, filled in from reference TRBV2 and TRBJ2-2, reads EPEVTQTPSHQVTQMGQEVILRCVPISNHLYFYWYRQILGQKVEFLVSFYNNEISEKSEIFDDQFSVERPDGSNFTLKIRSTKLEDSAMYFCASRGLTGTGNTGELFFGEGSRLTVL.

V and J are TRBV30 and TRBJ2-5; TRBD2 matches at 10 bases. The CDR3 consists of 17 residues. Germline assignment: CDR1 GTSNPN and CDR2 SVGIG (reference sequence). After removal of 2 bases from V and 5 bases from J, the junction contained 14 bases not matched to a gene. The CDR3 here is CAWSSLAGVREEETQYF. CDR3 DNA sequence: TGTGCCTGGAGTAGTCTAGCGGGGGTAAGGGAAGAGGAGACCCAGTACTTC.

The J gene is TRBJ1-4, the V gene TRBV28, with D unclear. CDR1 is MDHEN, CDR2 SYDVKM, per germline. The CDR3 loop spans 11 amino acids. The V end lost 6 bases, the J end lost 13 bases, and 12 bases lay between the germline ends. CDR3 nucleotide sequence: TGTGCCAGCAGAGGCGAAGGGCCACTGTTTTTT. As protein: CASRGEGPLFF.

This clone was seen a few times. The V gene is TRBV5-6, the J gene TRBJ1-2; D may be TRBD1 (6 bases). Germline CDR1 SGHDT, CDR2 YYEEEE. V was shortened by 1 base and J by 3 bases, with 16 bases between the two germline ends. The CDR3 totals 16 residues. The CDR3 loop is CASSLPEGGDYYGYTF. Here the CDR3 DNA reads TGTGCCAGCAGCTTGCCTGAGGGGGGTGACTACTATGGCTACACCTTC.

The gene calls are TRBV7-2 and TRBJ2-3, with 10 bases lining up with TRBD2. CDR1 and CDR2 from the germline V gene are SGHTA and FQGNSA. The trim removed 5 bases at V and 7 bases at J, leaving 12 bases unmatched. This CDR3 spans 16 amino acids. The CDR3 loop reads CASSPAAGGRVNTQYF. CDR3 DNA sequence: TGTGCCAGCAGCCCGGCAGCGGGGGGGCGGGTAAATACGCAGTATTTT.

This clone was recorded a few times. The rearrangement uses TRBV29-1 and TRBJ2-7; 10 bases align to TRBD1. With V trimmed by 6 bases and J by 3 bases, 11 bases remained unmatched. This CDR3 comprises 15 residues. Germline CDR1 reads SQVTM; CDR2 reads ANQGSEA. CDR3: CSVALTGQGYYEQYF. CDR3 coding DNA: TGCAGCGTGGCACTAACGGGACAGGGGTACTACGAGCAGTACTTC.

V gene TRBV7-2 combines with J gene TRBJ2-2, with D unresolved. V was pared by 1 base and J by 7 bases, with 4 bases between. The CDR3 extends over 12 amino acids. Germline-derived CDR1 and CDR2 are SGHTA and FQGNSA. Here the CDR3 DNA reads TGTGCCAGCAGCTTAGTCTACGGGGAGCTGTTTTTT. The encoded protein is CASSLVYGELFF.

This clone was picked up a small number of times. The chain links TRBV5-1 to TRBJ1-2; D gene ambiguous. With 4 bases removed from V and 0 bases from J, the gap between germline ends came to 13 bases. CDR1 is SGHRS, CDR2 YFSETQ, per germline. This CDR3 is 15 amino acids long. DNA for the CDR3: TGCGCCAGCAGCGAAGAGGGCAATTCTAACTATGGCTACACCTTC. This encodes CASSEEGNSNYGYTF. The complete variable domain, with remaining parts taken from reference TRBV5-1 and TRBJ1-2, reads KAGVTQTPRYLIKTRGQQVTLSCSPISGHRSVSWYQQTPGQGLQFLFEYFSETQRNKGNFPGRFSGRQFSNSRSEMNVSTLELGDSALYLCASSEEGNSNYGYTFGSGTRLTVV.

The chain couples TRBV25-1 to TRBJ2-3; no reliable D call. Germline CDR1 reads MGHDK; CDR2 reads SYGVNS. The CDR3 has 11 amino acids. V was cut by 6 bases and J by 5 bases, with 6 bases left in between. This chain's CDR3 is CASSPRDTQYF. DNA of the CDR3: TGTGCCAGCAGCCCTCGAGATACGCAGTATTTT. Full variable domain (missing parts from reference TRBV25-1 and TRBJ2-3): EADIYQTPRYLVIGTGKKITLECSQTMGHDKMYWYQQDPGMELHLIHYSYGVNSTEKGDLSSESTVSRIRTEHFPLTLESARPSHTSQYLCASSPRDTQYFGPGTRLTVL.

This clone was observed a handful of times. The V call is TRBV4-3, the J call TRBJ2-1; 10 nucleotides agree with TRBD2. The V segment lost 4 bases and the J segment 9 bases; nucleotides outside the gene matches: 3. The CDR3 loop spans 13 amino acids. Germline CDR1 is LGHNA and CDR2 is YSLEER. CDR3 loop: CASSRSGGAEQFF. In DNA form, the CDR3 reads TGCGCCAGCAGCCGAAGCGGGGGGGCTGAGCAGTTCTTC.

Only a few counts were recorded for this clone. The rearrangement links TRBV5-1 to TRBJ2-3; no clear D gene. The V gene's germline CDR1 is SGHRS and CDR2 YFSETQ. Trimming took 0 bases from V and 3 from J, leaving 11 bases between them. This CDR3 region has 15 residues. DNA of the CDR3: TGCGCCAGCAGCTTGGGCTCTCTAAAGACAGATACGCAGTATTTT. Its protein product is CASSLGSLKTDTQYF.